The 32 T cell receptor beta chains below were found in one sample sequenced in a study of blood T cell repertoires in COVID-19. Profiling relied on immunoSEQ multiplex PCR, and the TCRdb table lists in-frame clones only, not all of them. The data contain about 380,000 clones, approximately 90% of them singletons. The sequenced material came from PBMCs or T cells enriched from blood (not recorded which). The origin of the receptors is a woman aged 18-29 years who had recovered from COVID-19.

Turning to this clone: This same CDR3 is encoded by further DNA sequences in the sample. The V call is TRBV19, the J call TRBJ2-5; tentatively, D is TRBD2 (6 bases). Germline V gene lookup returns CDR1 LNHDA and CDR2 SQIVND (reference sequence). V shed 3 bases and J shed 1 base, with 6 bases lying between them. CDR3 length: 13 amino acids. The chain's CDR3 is CASSIGSQETQYF. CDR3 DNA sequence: TGTGCCAGTAGTATCGGGAGCCAAGAGACCCAGTACTTC.

The CDR3 spells CASSPTSGIYEQYF. The CDR3 nucleotides read TGTGCCAGCAGCCCGACTAGCGGTATATACGAGCAGTACTTC. The chain uses TRBV14 and TRBJ2-7; TRBD2 agrees at 9 bases. Germline-derived CDR1 and CDR2 are SGHDN and FVKESK. The junction had 5 bases not matched to a gene; V was cut back by 4 bases and J by 4 bases. The CDR3 spans 14 residues.

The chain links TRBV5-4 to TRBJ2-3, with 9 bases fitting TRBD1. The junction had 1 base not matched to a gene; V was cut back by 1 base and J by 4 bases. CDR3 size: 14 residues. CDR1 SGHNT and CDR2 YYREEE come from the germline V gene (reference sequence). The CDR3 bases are TGTGCCAGCAGCTTGCGGACAGGGGCAGATACGCAGTATTTT. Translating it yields CASSLRTGADTQYF.

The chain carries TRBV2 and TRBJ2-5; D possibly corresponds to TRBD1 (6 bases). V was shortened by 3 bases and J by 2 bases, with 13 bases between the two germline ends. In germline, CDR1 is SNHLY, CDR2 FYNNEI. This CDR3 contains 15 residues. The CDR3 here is CASSDFRGGQETQYF. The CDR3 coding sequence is TGTGCCAGCAGTGATTTCAGGGGTGGGCAAGAGACCCAGTACTTC.

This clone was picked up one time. The CDR3 loop reads CASSLVSADTQYF. CDR3 nucleotides: TGTGCCAGCAGCTTAGTATCGGCAGATACGCAGTATTTT. The V call is TRBV13, the J call TRBJ2-3; D is undetermined. Germline assignment: CDR1 PRHDT and CDR2 FYEKMQ (reference sequence). The CDR3 has 13 residues. Deletions cut 1 base from V and 4 bases from J, with 6 bases between.

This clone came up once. The CDR3 sequence: CASSPGQHNTGELFF. The CDR3 region has the DNA TGTGCCAGCTCACCGGGACAGCATAACACCGGGGAGCTGTTTTTT. The chain combines TRBV18 with TRBJ2-2; 7 bases agree with TRBD1. V dropped 3 bases and J dropped 2; count of bases not matched to a gene: 3. CDR1 KGHSH and CDR2 LQKENI come from the germline V gene. This CDR3 has 15 residues.

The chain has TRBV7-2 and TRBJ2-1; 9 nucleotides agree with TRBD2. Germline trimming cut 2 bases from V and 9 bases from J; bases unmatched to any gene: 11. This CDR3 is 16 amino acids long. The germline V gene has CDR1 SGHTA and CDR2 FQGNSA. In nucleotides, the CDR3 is TGTGCCAGCAGCTTAAATCCAGCGGGGGGCTGGGGTGAGCAGTTCTTC. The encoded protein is CASSLNPAGGWGEQFF.

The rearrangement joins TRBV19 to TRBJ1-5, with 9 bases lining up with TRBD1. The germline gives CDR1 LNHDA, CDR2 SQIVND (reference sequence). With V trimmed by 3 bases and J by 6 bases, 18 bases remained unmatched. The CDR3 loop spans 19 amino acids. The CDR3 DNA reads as TGTGCCAGTAGTATCCTCCCGGCCGGGACAGGGAGGATCACTCAGCCCCAGCATTTT. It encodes CASSILPAGTGRITQPQHF.

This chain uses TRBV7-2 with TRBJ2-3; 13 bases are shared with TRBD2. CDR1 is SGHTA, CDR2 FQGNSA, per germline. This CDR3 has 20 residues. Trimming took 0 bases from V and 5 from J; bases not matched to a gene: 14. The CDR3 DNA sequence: TGTGCCAGCAGCTTAGCGGAGACTAGCGGGGGGTCCGGAGTAGTAGATACGCAGTATTTT. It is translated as CASSLAETSGGSGVVDTQYF.

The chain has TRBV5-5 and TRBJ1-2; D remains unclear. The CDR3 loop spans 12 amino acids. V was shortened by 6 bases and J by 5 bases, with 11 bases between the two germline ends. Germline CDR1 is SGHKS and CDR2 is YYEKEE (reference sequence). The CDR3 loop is CASTGREYGYTF. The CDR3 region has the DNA TGTGCCAGCACCGGACGGGAATATGGCTACACCTTC.

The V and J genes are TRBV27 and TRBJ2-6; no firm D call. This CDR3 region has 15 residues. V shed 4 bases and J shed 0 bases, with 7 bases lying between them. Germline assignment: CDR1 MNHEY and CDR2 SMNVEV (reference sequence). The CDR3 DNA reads TGTGCCAGCAGTTCCTATGACTCTGGGGCCAACGTCCTGACTTTC. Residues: CASSSYDSGANVLTF.

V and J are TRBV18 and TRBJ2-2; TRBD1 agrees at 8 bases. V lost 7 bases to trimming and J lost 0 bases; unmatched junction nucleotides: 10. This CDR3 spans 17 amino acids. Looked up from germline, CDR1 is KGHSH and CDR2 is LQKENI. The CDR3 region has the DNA TGTGCCAGCTTGCGTGCCTCAGGGGGCGCGAACACCGGGGAGCTGTTTTTT. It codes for CASLRASGGANTGELFF. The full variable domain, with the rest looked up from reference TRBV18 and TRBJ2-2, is NAGVMQNPRHLVRRRGQEARLRCSPMKGHSHVYWYRQLPEEGLKFMVYLQKENIIDESGMPKERFSAEFPKEGPSILRIQQVVRGDSAAYFCASLRASGGANTGELFFGEGSRLTVL.

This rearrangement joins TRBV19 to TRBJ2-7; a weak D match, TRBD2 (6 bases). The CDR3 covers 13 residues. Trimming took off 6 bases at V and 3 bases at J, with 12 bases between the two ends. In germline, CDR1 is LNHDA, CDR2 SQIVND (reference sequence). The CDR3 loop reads CASSSEGGYEQYF. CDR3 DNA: TGTGCCAGTAGCTCAGAGGGAGGCTACGAGCAGTACTTC.

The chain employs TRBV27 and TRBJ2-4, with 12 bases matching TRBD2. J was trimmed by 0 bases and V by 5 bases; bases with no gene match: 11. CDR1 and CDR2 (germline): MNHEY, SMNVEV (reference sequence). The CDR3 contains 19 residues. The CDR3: CASSPGGLAGLLAKNIQYF. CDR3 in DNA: TGTGCCAGCAGTCCTGGGGGACTAGCGGGCCTACTAGCCAAAAACATTCAGTACTTC.

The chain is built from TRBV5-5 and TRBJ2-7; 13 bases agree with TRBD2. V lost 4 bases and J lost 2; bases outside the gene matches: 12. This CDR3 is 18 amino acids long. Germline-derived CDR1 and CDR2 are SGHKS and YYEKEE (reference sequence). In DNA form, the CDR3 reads TGTGCCAGCAGCCGGGGACTAGCGGGGCCCCGAACAGCCTACGAGCAGTACTTC. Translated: CASSRGLAGPRTAYEQYF.

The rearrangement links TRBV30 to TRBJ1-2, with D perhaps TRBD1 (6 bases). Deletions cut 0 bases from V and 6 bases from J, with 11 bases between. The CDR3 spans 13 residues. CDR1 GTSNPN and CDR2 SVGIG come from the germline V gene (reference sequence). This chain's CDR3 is CAWSVWDIDGYTF. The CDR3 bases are TGTGCCTGGAGTGTCTGGGACATCGATGGCTACACCTTC.

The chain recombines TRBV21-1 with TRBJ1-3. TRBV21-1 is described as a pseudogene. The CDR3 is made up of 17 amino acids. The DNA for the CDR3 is TGTGCCAGCAGCAAATCGAGGACTGAGGCAGCTGGAAACACCATATATTTT. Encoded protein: CASSKSRTEAAGNTIYF.

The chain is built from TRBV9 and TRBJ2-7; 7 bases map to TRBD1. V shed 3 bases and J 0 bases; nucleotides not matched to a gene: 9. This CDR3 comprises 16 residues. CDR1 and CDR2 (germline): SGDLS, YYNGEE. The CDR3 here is CASSAHGQDNSYEQYF. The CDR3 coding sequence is TGTGCCAGCAGCGCCCACGGACAGGATAACTCCTACGAGCAGTACTTC.

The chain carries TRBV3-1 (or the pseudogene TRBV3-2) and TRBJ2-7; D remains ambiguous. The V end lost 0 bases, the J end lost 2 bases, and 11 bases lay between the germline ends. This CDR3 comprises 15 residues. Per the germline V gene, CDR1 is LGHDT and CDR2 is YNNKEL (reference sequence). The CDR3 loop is CASSQDPRSTYEQYF. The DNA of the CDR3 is TGTGCCAGCAGCCAAGACCCAAGAAGCACCTACGAGCAGTACTTC.

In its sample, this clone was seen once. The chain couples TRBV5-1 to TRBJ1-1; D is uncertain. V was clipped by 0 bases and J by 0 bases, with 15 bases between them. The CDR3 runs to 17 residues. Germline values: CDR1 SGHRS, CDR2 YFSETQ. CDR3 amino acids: CASSLDTGRPMNTEAFF. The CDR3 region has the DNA TGCGCCAGCAGCTTGGATACGGGAAGACCTATGAACACTGAAGCTTTCTTT.

The DNA of the CDR3 is TGTGCCAGCAGCTTGCTCCGCGGGGGGTACCTCGGCGCGCAGTATTTT. Its translation is CASSLLRGGYLGAQYF. The chain recombines TRBV5-6 with TRBJ2-3; the match to TRBD2 covers 8 bases. The CDR3 runs 16 residues. Losses at the gene ends were 1 base for V and 10 bases for J; bases not matched to a gene: 14. Germline-derived CDR1 and CDR2 are SGHDT and YYEEEE.

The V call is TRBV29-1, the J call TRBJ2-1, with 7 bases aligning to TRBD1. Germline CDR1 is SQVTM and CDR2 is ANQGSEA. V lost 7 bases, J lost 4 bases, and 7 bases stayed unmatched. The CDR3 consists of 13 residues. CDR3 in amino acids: CSARDSLYNEQFF. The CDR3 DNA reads TGCAGCGCCCGGGACAGTCTTTACAATGAGCAGTTCTTC.

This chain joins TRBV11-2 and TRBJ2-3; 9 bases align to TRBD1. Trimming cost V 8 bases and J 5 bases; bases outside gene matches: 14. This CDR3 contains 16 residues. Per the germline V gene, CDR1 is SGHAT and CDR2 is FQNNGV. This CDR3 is CASEPANRGRGDTQYF. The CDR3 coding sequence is TGTGCCAGCGAACCGGCGAACAGGGGGCGCGGAGATACGCAGTATTTT.

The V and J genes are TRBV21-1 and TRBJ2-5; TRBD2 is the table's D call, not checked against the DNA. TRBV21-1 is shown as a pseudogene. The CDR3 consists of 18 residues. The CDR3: CASSKGGLAGDYQETQYF. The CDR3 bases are TGTGCCAGCAGCAAAGGGGGACTAGCGGGGGACTACCAAGAGACCCAGTACTTC.

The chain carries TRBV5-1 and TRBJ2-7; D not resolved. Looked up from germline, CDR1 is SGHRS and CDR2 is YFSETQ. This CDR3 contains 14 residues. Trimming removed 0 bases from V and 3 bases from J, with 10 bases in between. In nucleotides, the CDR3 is TGCGCCAGCAGCTTGGGCACGACATACTACGAGCAGTACTTC. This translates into CASSLGTTYYEQYF. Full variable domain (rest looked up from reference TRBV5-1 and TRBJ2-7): KAGVTQTPRYLIKTRGQQVTLSCSPISGHRSVSWYQQTPGQGLQFLFEYFSETQRNKGNFPGRFSGRQFSNSRSEMNVSTLELGDSALYLCASSLGTTYYEQYFGPGTRLTVT.

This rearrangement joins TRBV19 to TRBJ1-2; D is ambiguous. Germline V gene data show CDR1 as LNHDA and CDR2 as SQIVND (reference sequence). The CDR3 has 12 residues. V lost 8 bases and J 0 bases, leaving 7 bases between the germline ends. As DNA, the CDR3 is TGTGCCAGTGCGACATCTAACTATGGCTACACCTTC. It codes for CASATSNYGYTF.

The CDR3 bases are TGTGCCAGCAGCTCGAGTCTGGCCCAGTACTTC. It codes for CASSSSLAQYF. The chain couples TRBV7-9 to TRBJ2-5; D call uncertain. Germline CDR1 is SEHNR and CDR2 is FQNEAQ (reference sequence). Trimming shortened V by 4 bases and J by 9 bases, and 9 bases separated the two germline ends. The CDR3 covers 11 residues.

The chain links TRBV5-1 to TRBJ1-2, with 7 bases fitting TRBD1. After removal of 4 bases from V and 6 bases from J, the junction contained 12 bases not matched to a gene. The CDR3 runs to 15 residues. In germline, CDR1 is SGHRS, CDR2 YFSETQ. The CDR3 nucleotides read TGCGCCAGCAGCCGGCCGGGACAGCTATATGATGGCTACACCTTC. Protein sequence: CASSRPGQLYDGYTF.

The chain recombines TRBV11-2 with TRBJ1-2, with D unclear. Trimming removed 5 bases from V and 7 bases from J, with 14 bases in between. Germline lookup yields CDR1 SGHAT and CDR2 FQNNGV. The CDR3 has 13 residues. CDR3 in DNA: TGTGCCAGCAGCCCTCAGGATTTCGGTGGCTACACCTTC. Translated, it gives CASSPQDFGGYTF.

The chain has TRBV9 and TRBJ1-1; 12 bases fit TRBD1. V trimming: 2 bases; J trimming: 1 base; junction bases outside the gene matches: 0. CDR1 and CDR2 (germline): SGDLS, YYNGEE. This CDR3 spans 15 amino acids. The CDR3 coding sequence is TGTGCCAGCAGCGTGGGACAGGGGGCGAACACTGAAGCTTTCTTT. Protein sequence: CASSVGQGANTEAFF.

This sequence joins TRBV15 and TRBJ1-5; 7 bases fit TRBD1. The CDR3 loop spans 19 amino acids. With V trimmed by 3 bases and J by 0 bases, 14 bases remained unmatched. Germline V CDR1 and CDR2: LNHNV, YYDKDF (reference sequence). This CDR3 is CATSRTRGRGKDSNQPQHF. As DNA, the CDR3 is TGTGCCACCAGCAGGACCCGGGGCAGGGGGAAGGATAGCAATCAGCCCCAGCATTTT.

The CDR3, as DNA: TGTGCCAGCAGATCTGGACAGAACTATGGCTACACCTTC. This sequence encodes CASRSGQNYGYTF. The rearrangement links TRBV28 to TRBJ1-2, with D possibly TRBD1 on 6 matching bases. The V gene's germline CDR1 is MDHEN and CDR2 SYDVKM. V lost 6 bases to trimming and J lost 2 bases, with 10 bases between them. The CDR3 extends over 13 amino acids.